This TCR beta chain was obtained from a study of response to subunit inactivated influenza vaccine. This clonotype was counted ten times or more. Its antigen is still unknown. TCRdb called the RT-PCR reads again in MiXCR, with one record for every CDR3 protein. This sample has 650,000 to 800,000 distinct CDR3 sequences, with more than 11% found just once. Germline V gene sequence: CDR1 DFQATT, CDR2 SNEGSKA (reference sequence). The length of the CDR3 is 12 residues. Trimming took 2 bases from V and 8 from J, leaving 10 bases between them. Study-wide findings and caveats: It was the authors' suggestion that each seasonal influenza vaccination recruits few new T cells.

J is TRBJ2-1 and V is TRBV20-1; D gene ambiguous. The TCR originated in a man aged 50 or older who received an inactivated influenza vaccine. The sample here was PBMCs from blood, taken less than 15 days before vaccination. The CDR3 reads CSARRQLDEQFF. The CDR3 DNA is TGCAGTGCTAGAAGGCAGTTGGATGAGCAGTTCTTC.